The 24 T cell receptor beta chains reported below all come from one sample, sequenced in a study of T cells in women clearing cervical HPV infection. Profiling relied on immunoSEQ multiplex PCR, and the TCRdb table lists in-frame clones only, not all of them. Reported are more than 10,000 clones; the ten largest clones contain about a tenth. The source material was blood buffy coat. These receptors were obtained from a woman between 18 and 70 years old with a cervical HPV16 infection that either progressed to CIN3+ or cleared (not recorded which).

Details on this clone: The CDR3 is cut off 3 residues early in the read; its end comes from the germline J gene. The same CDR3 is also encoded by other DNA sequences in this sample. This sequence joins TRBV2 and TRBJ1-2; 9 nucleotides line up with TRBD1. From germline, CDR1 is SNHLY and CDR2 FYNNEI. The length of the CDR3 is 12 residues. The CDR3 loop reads CASTPTGGGYTF. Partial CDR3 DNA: TGTGCCAGCACTCCGACAGGGGGAGGC.

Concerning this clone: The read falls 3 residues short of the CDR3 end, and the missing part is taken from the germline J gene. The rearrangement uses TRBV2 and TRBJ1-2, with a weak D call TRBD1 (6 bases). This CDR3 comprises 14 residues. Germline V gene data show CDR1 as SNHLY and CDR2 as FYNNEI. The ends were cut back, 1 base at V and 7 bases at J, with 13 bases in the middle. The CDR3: CASSEEGVIGGYTF. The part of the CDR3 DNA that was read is TGTGCCAGCAGTGAAGAGGGGGTTATCGGTGGC.

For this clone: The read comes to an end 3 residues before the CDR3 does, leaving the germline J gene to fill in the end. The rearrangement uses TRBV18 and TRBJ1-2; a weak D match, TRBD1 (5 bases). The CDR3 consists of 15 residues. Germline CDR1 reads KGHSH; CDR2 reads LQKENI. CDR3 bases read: TGTGCCAGCTCACCATTACAGGACAAATCCAATGAC. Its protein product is CASSPLQDKSND. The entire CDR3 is CASSPLQDKSNDYTF.

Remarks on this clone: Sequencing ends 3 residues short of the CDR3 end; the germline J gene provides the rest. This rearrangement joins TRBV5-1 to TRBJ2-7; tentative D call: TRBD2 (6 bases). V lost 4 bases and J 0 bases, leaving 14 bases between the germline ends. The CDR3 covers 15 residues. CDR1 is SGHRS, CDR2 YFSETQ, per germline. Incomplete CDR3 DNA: TGCGCCAGCAGCGGGGGACTTGCTAGCTCCTACGAG. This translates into CASSGGLASSYE. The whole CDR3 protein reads CASSGGLASSYEQYF.

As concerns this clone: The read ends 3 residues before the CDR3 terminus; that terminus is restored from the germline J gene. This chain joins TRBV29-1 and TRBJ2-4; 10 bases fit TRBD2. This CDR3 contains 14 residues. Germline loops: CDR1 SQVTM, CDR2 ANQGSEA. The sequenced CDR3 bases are TGCAGCCCCTTACTAGCGGGGTTAAAAGAGACT. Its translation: CSPLLAGLKET. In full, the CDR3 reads CSPLLAGLKETQYF.

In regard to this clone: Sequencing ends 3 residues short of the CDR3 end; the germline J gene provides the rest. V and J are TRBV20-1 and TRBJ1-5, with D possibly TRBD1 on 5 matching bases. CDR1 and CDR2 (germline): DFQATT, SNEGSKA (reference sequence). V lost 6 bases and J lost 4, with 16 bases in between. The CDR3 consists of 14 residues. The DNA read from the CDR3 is TGCAGTGCAGCGGGACCCCTAAAGAATCAGCCC. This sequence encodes CSAAGPLKNQP. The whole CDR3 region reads CSAAGPLKNQPQHF.

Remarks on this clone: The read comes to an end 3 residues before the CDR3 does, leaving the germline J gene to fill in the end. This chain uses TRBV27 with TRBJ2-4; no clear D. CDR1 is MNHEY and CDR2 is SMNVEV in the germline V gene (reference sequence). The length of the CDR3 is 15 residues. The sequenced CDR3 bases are TGTGCCAGCAGTTTATCGGGCCCCGGAAGGTATGGT. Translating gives CASSLSGPGRYG. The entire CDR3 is CASSLSGPGRYGQYF.

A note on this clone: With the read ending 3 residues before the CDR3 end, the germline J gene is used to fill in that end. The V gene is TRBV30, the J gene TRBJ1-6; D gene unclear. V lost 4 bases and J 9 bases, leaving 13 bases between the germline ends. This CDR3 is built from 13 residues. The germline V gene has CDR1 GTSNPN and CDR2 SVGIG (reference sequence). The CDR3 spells CAWIQSPGSPLHF. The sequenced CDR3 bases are TGTGCCTGGATACAGAGCCCAGGTTCACCC.

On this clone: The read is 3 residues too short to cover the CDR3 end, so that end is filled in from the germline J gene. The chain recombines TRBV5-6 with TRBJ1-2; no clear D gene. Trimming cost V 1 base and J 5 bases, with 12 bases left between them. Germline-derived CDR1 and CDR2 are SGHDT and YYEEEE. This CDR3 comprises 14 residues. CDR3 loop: CASSLFTLGYGYTF. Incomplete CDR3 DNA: TGTGCCAGCAGCTTGTTTACTTTAGGGTATGGC.

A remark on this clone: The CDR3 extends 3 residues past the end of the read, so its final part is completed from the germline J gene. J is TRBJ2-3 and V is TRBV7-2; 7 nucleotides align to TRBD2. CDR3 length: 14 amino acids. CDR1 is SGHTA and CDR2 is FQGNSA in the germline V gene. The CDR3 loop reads CASRSASGQETQYF. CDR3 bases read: TGTGCCAGCAGGTCAGCTAGCGGACAAGAGACG.

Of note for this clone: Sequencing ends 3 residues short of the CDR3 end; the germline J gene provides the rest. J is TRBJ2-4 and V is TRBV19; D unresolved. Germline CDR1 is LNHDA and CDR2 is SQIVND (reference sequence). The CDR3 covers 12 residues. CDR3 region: CASSLNIHGQYF. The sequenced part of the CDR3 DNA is TGTGCCAGTAGTTTGAACATACATGGT.

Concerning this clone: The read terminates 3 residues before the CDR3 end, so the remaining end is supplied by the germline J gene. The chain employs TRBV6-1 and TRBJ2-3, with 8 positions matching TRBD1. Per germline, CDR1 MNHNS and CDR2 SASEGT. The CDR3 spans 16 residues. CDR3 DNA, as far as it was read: TGTGCCAGCAGTGAAGCGATCGCCTCAGGGGGCGAGACG. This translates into CASSEAIASGGET. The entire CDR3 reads CASSEAIASGGETQYF.

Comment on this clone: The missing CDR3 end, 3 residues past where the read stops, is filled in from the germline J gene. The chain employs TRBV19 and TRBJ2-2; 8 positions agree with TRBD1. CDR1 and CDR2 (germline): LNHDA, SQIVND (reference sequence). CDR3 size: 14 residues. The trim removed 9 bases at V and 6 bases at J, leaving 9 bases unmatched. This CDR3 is CASDRTGIAGELFF. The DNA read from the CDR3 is TGTGCCAGCGATAGGACAGGGATCGCCGGGGAG.

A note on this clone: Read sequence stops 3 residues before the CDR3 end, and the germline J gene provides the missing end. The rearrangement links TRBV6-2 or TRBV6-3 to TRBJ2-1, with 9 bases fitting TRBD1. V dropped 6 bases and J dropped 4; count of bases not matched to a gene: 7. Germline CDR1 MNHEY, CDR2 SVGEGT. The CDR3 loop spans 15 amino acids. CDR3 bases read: TGTGCCAGCAGCCGGACAGGGGATCTATACAATGAG. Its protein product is CASSRTGDLYNE. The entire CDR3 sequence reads CASSRTGDLYNEQFF.

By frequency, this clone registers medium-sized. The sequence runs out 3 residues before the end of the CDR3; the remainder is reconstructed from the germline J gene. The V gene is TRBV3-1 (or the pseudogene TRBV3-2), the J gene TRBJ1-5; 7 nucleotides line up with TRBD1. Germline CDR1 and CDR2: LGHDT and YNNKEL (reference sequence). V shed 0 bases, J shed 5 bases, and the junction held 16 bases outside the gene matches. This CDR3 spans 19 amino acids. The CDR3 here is CASSQDQMYRDRKYQPQHF. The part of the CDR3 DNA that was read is TGTGCCAGCAGCCAAGATCAGATGTATCGGGACAGAAAGTATCAGCCC.

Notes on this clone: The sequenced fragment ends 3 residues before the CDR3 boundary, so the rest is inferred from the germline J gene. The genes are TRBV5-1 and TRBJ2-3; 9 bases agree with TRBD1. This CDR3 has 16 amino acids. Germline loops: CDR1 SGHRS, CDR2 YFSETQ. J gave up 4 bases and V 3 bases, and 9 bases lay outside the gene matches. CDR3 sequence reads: CASSSLPGTGSDTQYF. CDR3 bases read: TGCGCCAGCAGCTCACTACCCGGGACAGGGTCAGATACG.

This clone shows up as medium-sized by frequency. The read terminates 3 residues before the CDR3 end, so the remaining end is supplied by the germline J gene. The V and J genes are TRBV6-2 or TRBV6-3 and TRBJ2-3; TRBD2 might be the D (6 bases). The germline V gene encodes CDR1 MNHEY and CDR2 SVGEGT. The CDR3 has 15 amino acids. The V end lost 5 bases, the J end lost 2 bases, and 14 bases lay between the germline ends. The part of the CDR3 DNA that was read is TGTGCCAGCAGTGGGTTAGCGGACATCACAGATACG. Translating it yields CASSGLADITDT. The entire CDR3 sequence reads CASSGLADITDTQYF.

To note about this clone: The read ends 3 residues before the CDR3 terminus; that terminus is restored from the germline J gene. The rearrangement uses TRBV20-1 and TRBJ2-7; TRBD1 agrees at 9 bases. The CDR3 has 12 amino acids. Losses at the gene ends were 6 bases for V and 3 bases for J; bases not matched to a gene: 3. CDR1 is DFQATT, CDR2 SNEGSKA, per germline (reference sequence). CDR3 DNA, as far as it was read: TGCAGTGCCCCGGACAGGGGCTACGAG. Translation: CSAPDRGYE. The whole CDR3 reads CSAPDRGYEQYF.

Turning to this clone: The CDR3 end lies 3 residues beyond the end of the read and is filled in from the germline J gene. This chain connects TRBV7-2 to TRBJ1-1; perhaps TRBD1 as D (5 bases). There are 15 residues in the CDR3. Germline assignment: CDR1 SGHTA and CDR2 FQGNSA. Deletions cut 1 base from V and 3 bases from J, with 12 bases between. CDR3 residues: CASSLGAGMDTEAFF. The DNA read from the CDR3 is TGTGCCAGCAGCTTAGGAGCAGGGATGGACACTGAA.

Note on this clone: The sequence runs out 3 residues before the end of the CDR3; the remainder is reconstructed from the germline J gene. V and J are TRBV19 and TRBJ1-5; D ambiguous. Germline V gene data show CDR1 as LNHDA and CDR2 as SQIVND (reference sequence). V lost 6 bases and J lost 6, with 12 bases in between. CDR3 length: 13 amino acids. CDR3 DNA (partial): TGTGCCAGTAGCGACCCAGGTGGTCAGCCC. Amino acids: CASSDPGGQP. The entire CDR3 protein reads CASSDPGGQPQHF.

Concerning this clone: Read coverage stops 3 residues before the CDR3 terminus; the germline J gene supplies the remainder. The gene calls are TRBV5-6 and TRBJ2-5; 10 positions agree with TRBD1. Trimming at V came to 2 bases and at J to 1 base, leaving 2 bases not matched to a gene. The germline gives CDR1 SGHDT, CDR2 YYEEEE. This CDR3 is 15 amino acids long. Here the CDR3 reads CASSFGQGVQETQYF. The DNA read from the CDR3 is TGTGCCAGCAGCTTCGGACAGGGGGTCCAAGAGACC.

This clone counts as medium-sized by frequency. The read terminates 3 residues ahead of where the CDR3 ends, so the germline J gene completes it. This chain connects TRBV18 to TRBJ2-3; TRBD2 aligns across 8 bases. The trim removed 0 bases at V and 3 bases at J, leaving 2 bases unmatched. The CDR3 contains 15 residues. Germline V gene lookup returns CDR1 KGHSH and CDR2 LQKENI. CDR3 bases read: TGTGCCAGCTCACCACCAGCGGGGGATACAGATACG. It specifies CASSPPAGDTDT. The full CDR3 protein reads CASSPPAGDTDTQYF.

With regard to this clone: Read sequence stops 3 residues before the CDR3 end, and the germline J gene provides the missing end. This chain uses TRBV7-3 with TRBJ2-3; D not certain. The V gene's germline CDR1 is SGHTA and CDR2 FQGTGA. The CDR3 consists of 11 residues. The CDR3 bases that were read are TGTGCCAGCAGCTTCCAGAAGACG. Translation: CASSFQKT. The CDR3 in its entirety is CASSFQKTQYF.

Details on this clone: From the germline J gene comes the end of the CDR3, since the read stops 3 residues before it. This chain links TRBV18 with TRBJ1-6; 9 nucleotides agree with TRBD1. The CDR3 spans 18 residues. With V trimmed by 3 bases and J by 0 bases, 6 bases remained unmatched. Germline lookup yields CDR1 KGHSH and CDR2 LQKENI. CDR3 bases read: TGTGCCAGCTCACCCCGGGACAGGGCTAGCTCCTATAATTCACCC. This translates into CASSPRDRASSYNSP. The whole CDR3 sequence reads CASSPRDRASSYNSPLHF.